The source of this T cell receptor (beta chain) is a study of control samples from healthy donors and cancer patients. The protocol was immunoSEQ multiplex PCR, while the TCRdb copy is restricted to in-frame clones and leaves out a portion. Of 76,000 or so clones listed, 89% are singletons. Germline V gene sequence: CDR1 MNHNS, CDR2 SASEGT. Trimming cost V 2 bases and J 5 bases, with 13 bases left between them. The CDR3 covers 15 residues. The J gene is TRBJ1-5, the V gene TRBV6-1; the D gene is possibly TRBD1 (5 bases). This sequence was found in a woman aged 45-65 years with colorectal cancer. The sequenced material came from PBMCs. CDR3 sequence reads: CASSESGGADQPQHF. The CDR3 coding sequence is TGTGCCAGCAGTGAATCTGGAGGGGCGGATCAGCCCCAGCATTTT.